These T cell receptor beta chains were read from a single sample in a study of response to subunit inactivated influenza vaccine. TCRdb analysed the RT-PCR reads with MiXCR anew, one entry per CDR3 protein. The sample contains about 700,000 distinct CDR3 sequences, approximately 15% of which appear only once. The input for sequencing was PBMCs from blood, taken around 14 days before vaccination. These TCRs come from a middle-aged man who received an inactivated influenza vaccine. Both conserved end residues are part of each CDR3. Each record gives: D gene, J gene, clone size, V gene, CDR3 length, CDR3 DNA, CDR3 protein. A D gene is named only where the DNA matches it firmly. The listing skips clone size in some rows; elsewhere it reads once, few, many or a size class.

>-|TRBJ1-2|few|TRBV29-1|11
TGCAGCGTTGAGACCCTTTATGGCTACACCTTC
CSVETLYGYTF
>TRBD1|TRBJ1-1|-|TRBV18|14
TGTGCCAGCTCGTACCGGGACAGGGGTCCCGAAGCTGTCTTT
CASSYRDRGPEAVF
>-|TRBJ2-1|few|TRBV28|19
TGTGCCAGCAGTTCGCCTATCGGCGTGACAGGACTCTCCTACAATGAGCAGTTCTTC
CASSSPIGVTGLSYNEQFF
>TRBD2|TRBJ2-1|few|TRBV12-3/TRBV12-4|14
TGTGCCAGCAGTAGCGGGAGGACAAACCATGAGCAGTTCTTC
CASSSGRTNHEQFF
>-|TRBJ2-7|few|TRBV28|15
TGTGCCAGCAGTCCCGCCTTTCGGAGAATCTACGAGCAGTACTTC
CASSPAFRRIYEQYF
>TRBD1|TRBJ2-5|few|TRBV28|15
TGTGCCAGCAGAACGGGACAGGGGACTCAAGAGACCCAGTACTTC
CASRTGQGTQETQYF
>-|TRBJ1-1|few|TRBV6-2/TRBV6-3|14
TGTGCCAGCAAGGTCGGGGGCAGGAACACTGAAGCTTTCTTT
CASKVGGRNTEAFF
>TRBD2|TRBJ2-2|-|TRBV9|19
TGTGCCAGCAGCCCCGGACTAGCGGGAGGGTTCGCGAACACCGGGGAGCTGTTTTTT
CASSPGLAGGFANTGELFF
>-|TRBJ2-2|many|TRBV5-1|16
TGCGCCAGCAGCCCTCTTGGACCGACGAACACCGGGGAGCTGTTTTTT
CASSPLGPTNTGELFF
>TRBD2|TRBJ2-7|-|TRBV5-1|16
TGCGCCAGCAGCTTGTCCCCTAGCGGGATCTCCTACGAGCAGTACTTC
CASSLSPSGISYEQYF
>-|TRBJ1-1|-|TRBV6-1|16
TGTGCCAGCAGTGGCCTTCAGGGGTTCAATGGAACTGAAGCTTTCTTT
CASSGLQGFNGTEAFF
>-|TRBJ2-5|few|TRBV15|14
TGTGCCACCAGCAGAGGACAGATCCAAGAGACCCAGTACTTC
CATSRGQIQETQYF
>-|TRBJ2-2|few|TRBV27|13
TGTGCCAGCAGTTTCCAGGGAATAGGGGAGCTGTTTTTT
CASSFQGIGELFF
>TRBD1|TRBJ2-3|few|TRBV5-1|16
TGCGCCAGCAGCTTGAAGTTGACAGGGCCCACAGATACGCAGTATTTT
CASSLKLTGPTDTQYF
>-|TRBJ1-2|-|TRBV5-1|14
TGCGCCAGCAGGCCCGACGGGTGGGACTATGGCTACACCTTC
CASRPDGWDYGYTF
>TRBD1|TRBJ2-7|many|TRBV12-3/TRBV12-4|13
TGTGCCAGCAGGCCCCGGGACAGGGTCGAGCAGTACTTC
CASRPRDRVEQYF
>-|TRBJ2-1|few|TRBV5-6|16
TGTGCCAGCAGCTTGAAAAGCGCTAGCTCCTACAATGAGCAGTTCTTC
CASSLKSASSYNEQFF
>-|TRBJ2-7|few|TRBV15|16
TGTGCCACCAGCAGAGGCAAGATGACTGGGTTCAACGAGCAGTACTTC
CATSRGKMTGFNEQYF
>TRBD1|TRBJ2-5|-|TRBV6-5|15
TGTGCCAGCAGTTTAACCCGGGACAGACAAGAGACCCAGTACTTC
CASSLTRDRQETQYF
>-|TRBJ2-3|-|TRBV20-1|17
TGCTGTGCTAGACCCGCGGACGGGGTTGGATCTGGGCATACGCAGTATTTT
CCARPADGVGSGHTQYF
>-|TRBJ2-1|few|TRBV4-1|18
TGCGCCAGCAGCCAAGGGTCAGCACAGGGCCTCTCCTACAATGAGCAGTTCTTC
CASSQGSAQGLSYNEQFF
>-|TRBJ1-1|few|TRBV6-2/TRBV6-3|14
TGTGCCAGCAGCAGAACAGGGATGGGCACTGAAGCTTTCTTT
CASSRTGMGTEAFF
>-|TRBJ1-1|few|TRBV29-1|10
TGCAGCGTCCATAACACTGAAGCTTTCTTT
CSVHNTEAFF
>TRBD2|TRBJ2-1|-|TRBV11-2|16
TGTGCCAGCAGCCCCCCCTGGGCTAGCGGGGGGGATGAGCAGTTCTTC
CASSPPWASGGDEQFF
>TRBD1|TRBJ1-2|few|TRBV5-1|17
TGCGCCAGCAGCTTGGAGACCGGGACAGGGGGGGGCTATGGCTACACCTTC
CASSLETGTGGGYGYTF
>-|TRBJ1-1|-|TRBV20-1|12
TGCAGTGCTAGGATCATGAACACTGAAGCTTTCTTT
CSARIMNTEAFF
>-|TRBJ2-4|-|TRBV11-2|16
TGTGCCAGCAGCTTAGTTAGACTTCCGCCCAGGAACATTCAGTACTTC
CASSLVRLPPRNIQYF
>-|TRBJ2-6|-|TRBV6-2/TRBV6-3|16
TGTGCCAGCAGTCCGGTGGGGGTTTCTGGGGCCAACGTCCTGACTTTC
CASSPVGVSGANVLTF
>TRBD2|TRBJ2-1|-|TRBV6-1|15
TGTGCCAGCAGTGAGTCCCTAGCGGGGGGGCGTCGGCCGTTCTTC
CASSESLAGGRRPFF
>TRBD2|TRBJ2-1|few|TRBV20-1|15
TGCAGTGCCATTGAACTAGCGTCACCGTACAATGAGCAGTTCTTC
CSAIELASPYNEQFF
>-|TRBJ1-1|-|TRBV12-3/TRBV12-4|14
TGTGCCACCAGTTTGAAAGGGCTGAACACTGAAGCTTTCTTT
CATSLKGLNTEAFF
>TRBD2|TRBJ2-3|-|TRBV29-1|15
TGCAGCGTTGATAGCTTTGCGGGAGGAACAGATACGCAGTATTTT
CSVDSFAGGTDTQYF
>TRBD2|TRBJ2-7|many|TRBV20-1|13
TGCAGTGCTAGCGGGGGGATCTCCTACGAGCAGTACTTC
CSASGGISYEQYF
>-|TRBJ1-4|few|TRBV5-1|14
TGCGCCAGCAGCTTGGGGGGGCTTACTGAAAAACTGTTTTTT
CASSLGGLTEKLFF
>TRBD1|TRBJ1-6|few|TRBV5-1|15
TGCGCCAGCAGCTTGACAGGGGGTGGTGATTCACCCCTCCACTTT
CASSLTGGGDSPLHF
>-|TRBJ2-7|few|TRBV7-9|12
TGTGCCAGCAGCTTATTCCAAGGGGTGTCCCTCTTC
CASSLFQGVSLF
>TRBD1|TRBJ2-2|many|TRBV10-3|16
TGTGCCATCAGCTTAACAGGGGGCGATAGCACCGGGGAGCTGTTTTTT
CAISLTGGDSTGELFF
>-|TRBJ2-6|-|TRBV7-2|15
TGTGCCAGCAGCTCCCAAGGTGTTGGGGCCAACGTCCTGACTTTC
CASSSQGVGANVLTF
>TRBD2|TRBJ2-1|-|TRBV28|15
TGTGCCAGCAGTAAAACTAGCGGCTCCTACAATGAGCAGTTCTTC
CASSKTSGSYNEQFF
>TRBD1|TRBJ2-1|-|TRBV6-2/TRBV6-3|15
TGTGCCAGCAATCCCCTGGACAGGATGGCCAATGAGCAGTTCTTC
CASNPLDRMANEQFF
>-|TRBJ2-2|-|TRBV5-5|16
TGTGCCAGCAGCCCGCCAGTTGTGGGGGCAAACGGGGAGCTGTTTTTT
CASSPPVVGANGELFF
>-|TRBJ1-1|many|TRBV7-9|16
TGTGCCAGCAGCTTAGCAGGGGGTCCCATGAACACTGAAGCTTTCTTT
CASSLAGGPMNTEAFF
>-|TRBJ1-4|-|TRBV3-1|14
TGTGCCAGCAGCCAATATGGGACAACTGAAAAACTGTTTTTT
CASSQYGTTEKLFF
>-|TRBJ1-1|-|TRBV12-3/TRBV12-4|15
TGTGCCAGCAGTTGGGACGGACGGGAGAACACTGAAGCTTTCTTT
CASSWDGRENTEAFF